Listed here are 12 T cell receptor beta chains from one sample, sequenced in a study of cytomegalovirus exposure and HLA in healthy donors. PCR employed 60 Vbeta and 13 Jbeta primers. The table came from immunoSEQ multiplex PCR; TCRdb's copy has only in-frame clones and leaves some out. Of fewer than 200,000 clones listed, 81% are singletons. Input material: PBMCs. These receptors were taken from a woman between 50 and 59 years old in good health and CMV-seronegative.

The chain carries TRBV7-8 and TRBJ2-2; possibly TRBD2 for D (7 bases). Trimming cost V 5 bases and J 4 bases, with 17 bases left between them. There are 16 residues in the CDR3. Per the germline V gene, CDR1 is SGHVS and CDR2 is FQNEAQ. CDR3 bases: TGTGCCAGCAGCCCCCACGGAGGGGGGGCCACCGGGGAGCTGTTTTTT. Protein: CASSPHGGGATGELFF. The full variable domain, its missing parts supplied by reference TRBV7-8 and TRBJ2-2, is GAGVSQSPRYKVAKRGQDVALRCDPISGHVSLFWYQQALGQGPEFLTYFQNEAQLDKSGLPSDRFFAERPEGSVSTLKIQRTQQEDSAVYLCASSPHGGGATGELFFGEGSRLTVL.

The chain couples TRBV11-2 to TRBJ1-1; 11 nucleotides agree with TRBD1. Germline CDR1 SGHAT, CDR2 FQNNGV. The CDR3 has 14 amino acids. Germline trimming cut 4 bases from V and 5 bases from J; bases unmatched to any gene: 3. The CDR3 protein is CASSWTGGVTEAFF. The CDR3 DNA is TGTGCCAGCAGCTGGACAGGGGGCGTGACTGAAGCTTTCTTT.

The table lists this clone with a count of one. The rearrangement links TRBV6-1 to TRBJ1-5; the match to TRBD1 covers 7 bases. The CDR3 loop spans 14 amino acids. The junction had 1 base not matched to a gene; V was cut back by 4 bases and J by 1 base. Germline CDR1 MNHNS, CDR2 SASEGT. CDR3 sequence: CASSGGGSNQPQHF. The CDR3 DNA follows: TGTGCCAGCAGTGGAGGGGGCAGCAATCAGCCCCAGCATTTT.

The genes are TRBV25-1 and TRBJ1-4, with 9 nucleotides matching TRBD1. V gave up 6 bases and J gave up 4 bases; unmatched junction bases: 12. CDR3 length: 17 amino acids. Germline V gene sequence: CDR1 MGHDK, CDR2 SYGVNS. The CDR3 sequence: CASRTGTGRSLNEKLFF. CDR3 sequence (DNA): TGTGCCAGCAGGACCGGGACAGGGAGGTCCCTTAATGAAAAACTGTTTTTT.

This chain joins TRBV4-1 and TRBJ2-5, with 7 bases matching TRBD1. Germline trimming cut 1 base from V and 5 bases from J; bases unmatched to any gene: 10. The germline V gene encodes CDR1 MGHRA and CDR2 YSYEKL. The CDR3 is made up of 16 amino acids. The CDR3 coding sequence is TGCGCCAGCAGCCAAGGGACAGGTCAGAGAGGGGAGACCCAGTACTTC. It specifies CASSQGTGQRGETQYF.

This clone showed up just once. The V gene is TRBV6-5, the J gene TRBJ2-5; D remains unclear. Germline V gene sequence: CDR1 MNHEY, CDR2 SVGAGI. This CDR3 has 10 amino acids. Trimming removed 10 bases from V and 5 bases from J, with 8 bases in between. The CDR3 DNA follows: TGTGCCACCCAGGCGGAGACCCAGTACTTC. This encodes CATQAETQYF.

This clone was detected once. This chain links TRBV30 with TRBJ2-5, with 8 bases lining up with TRBD2. The CDR3 covers 14 residues. CDR1 and CDR2 from the germline V gene are GTSNPN and SVGIG (reference sequence). Unmatched junction bases numbered 2, after V lost 0 bases and J lost 2 bases. For the CDR3, the DNA is TGTGCCTGGAGTGTACGGGGGGGACAAGAGACCCAGTACTTC. Amino acid sequence: CAWSVRGGQETQYF.

The V call is TRBV29-1, the J call TRBJ2-1; 11 nucleotides match TRBD1. Germline trimming cut 0 bases from V and 7 bases from J; bases unmatched to any gene: 2. CDR1 is SQVTM, CDR2 ANQGSEA, per germline. CDR3 length: 14 residues. This CDR3 is CSVEDGTGGNEQFF. CDR3 coding DNA: TGCAGCGTTGAAGATGGGACAGGGGGGAATGAGCAGTTCTTC.

The genes are TRBV5-6 and TRBJ2-7; TRBD2 aligns across 10 bases. Per the germline V gene, CDR1 is SGHDT and CDR2 is YYEEEE. The CDR3 is 16 residues long. With V trimmed by 3 bases and J by 6 bases, 12 bases remained unmatched. CDR3 DNA sequence: TGTGCCAGCAGCTCACCTCTCACCGGGACTAGCGCCGAGCAGTACTTC. Translation gives CASSSPLTGTSAEQYF.

This clone appeared a single time. The chain carries TRBV7-9 and TRBJ2-3; 12 nucleotides match TRBD2. After removal of 4 bases from V and 2 bases from J, the junction contained 4 bases not matched to a gene. This CDR3 is built from 16 residues. The V gene's germline CDR1 is SEHNR and CDR2 FQNEAQ (reference sequence). The CDR3 DNA follows: TGTGCCAGCAGCTCCGGACTAGCGGGGTCCACAGATACGCAGTATTTT. Residues: CASSSGLAGSTDTQYF. Full variable domain (rest looked up from reference TRBV7-9 and TRBJ2-3): DTGVSQNPRHKITKRGQNVTFRCDPISEHNRLYWYRQTLGQGPEFLTYFQNEAQLEKSRLLSDRFSAERPKGSFSTLEIQRTEQGDSAMYLCASSSGLAGSTDTQYFGPGTRLTVL.

This clone was observed a handful of times. The V and J genes are TRBV7-2 and TRBJ2-5, with 9 positions matching TRBD2. The DNA end favors TRBJ2-7, so the J call may be wrong. Germline V gene lookup returns CDR1 SGHTA and CDR2 FQGNSA. The length of the CDR3 is 17 residues. The CDR3 here is CASSTSGRGGQGNEQYF. CDR3 coding DNA: TGTGCCAGTAGCACCTCGGGGCGGGGGGGCCAAGGCAACGAGCAGTACTTC.

This chain links TRBV4-1 with TRBJ1-6; no clear D gene. Germline V CDR1 and CDR2: MGHRA, YSYEKL. The CDR3 has 13 amino acids. Trimming cost V 1 base and J 9 bases, with 7 bases left between them. CDR3 DNA: TGCGCCAGCAGCCAAGTTGAGATTTCACCCCTCCACTTT. Protein: CASSQVEISPLHF.